This is a list of T cell receptor beta chains from one sample in a study of cytomegalovirus exposure and HLA in healthy donors. Assay: immunoSEQ multiplex PCR; the TCRdb copy retains only in-frame clones and omits some. The data show 150,000 or so clones, roughly 77% seen once. Sample: PBMCs. The receptors stem from a man aged 30 to 45 in good health and CMV-seropositive. The CDR3 runs from the conserved cysteine through the conserved F or W. A D gene is named only where the DNA matches it firmly. Size is stated for part of the rows, as once, few or many counts, or as a class when the clone is expanded.

j_gene: TRBJ2-2; len: 18; abundance: once; d_gene: TRBD2; v_gene: TRBV5-1; CDR3aa: CASSLNPSGRSGTGELFF; CDR3nt: TGCGCCAGCAGCTTGAATCCTAGCGGGAGGTCAGGCACCGGGGAGCTGTTTTTT
j_gene: TRBJ1-2; len: 13; abundance: .; d_gene: .; v_gene: TRBV7-9; CDR3aa: CASSFADFYGYTF; CDR3nt: TGTGCCAGCAGCTTCGCAGACTTCTATGGCTACACCTTC
j_gene: TRBJ1-2; len: 14; abundance: .; d_gene: TRBD1; v_gene: TRBV4-1; CDR3aa: CASSQRDGTGVYTF; CDR3nt: TGCGCCAGCAGCCAAAGGGACGGGACAGGGGTCTACACCTTC
j_gene: TRBJ2-1; len: 15; abundance: .; d_gene: TRBD1; v_gene: TRBV7-9; CDR3aa: CASSLAGQGKNEQFF; CDR3nt: TGTGCCAGCAGCTTAGCGGGACAGGGGAAGAATGAGCAGTTCTTC
j_gene: TRBJ1-1; len: 15; abundance: .; d_gene: TRBD1; v_gene: TRBV5-6; CDR3aa: CASSSRQGGGTEAFF; CDR3nt: TGTGCCAGCAGCTCCCGACAGGGAGGAGGCACTGAAGCTTTCTTT
j_gene: TRBJ2-1; len: 17; abundance: .; d_gene: TRBD2; v_gene: TRBV6-1; CDR3aa: CASSELFGTSSYNEQFF; CDR3nt: TGTGCCAGCAGTGAACTTTTCGGGACTAGCTCCTACAATGAGCAGTTCTTC
j_gene: TRBJ2-6; len: 18; abundance: .; d_gene: .; v_gene: TRBV27; CDR3aa: CASSLLSRGSYGANVLTF; CDR3nt: TGTGCCAGCAGTTTATTATCGCGAGGGTCCTACGGGGCCAACGTCCTGACTTTC
j_gene: TRBJ1-5; len: 15; abundance: .; d_gene: .; v_gene: TRBV7-6; CDR3aa: CASSLMGQAIEPQHF; CDR3nt: TGTGCCAGCAGCTTAATGGGCCAGGCAATCGAGCCCCAGCATTTT
j_gene: TRBJ1-2; len: 14; abundance: .; d_gene: .; v_gene: TRBV9; CDR3aa: CASSVGERNYGYTF; CDR3nt: TGTGCCAGCAGCGTAGGAGAGAGAAACTATGGCTACACCTTC
j_gene: TRBJ1-6; len: 16; abundance: once; d_gene: TRBD1; v_gene: TRBV7-3; CDR3aa: CASSEGGQGVNSPLHF; CDR3nt: TGTGCCAGCAGCGAGGGGGGACAGGGGGTTAATTCACCCCTCCACTTT
j_gene: TRBJ2-3; len: 11; abundance: .; d_gene: .; v_gene: TRBV2; CDR3aa: CASSSTDTQYF; CDR3nt: TGTGCCAGCAGTTCGACAGATACGCAGTATTTT
j_gene: TRBJ1-1; len: 15; abundance: .; d_gene: .; v_gene: TRBV9; CDR3aa: CASSATVSMNTEAFF; CDR3nt: TGTGCCAGCAGCGCCACAGTTTCTATGAACACTGAAGCTTTCTTT
j_gene: TRBJ2-5; len: 16; abundance: .; d_gene: TRBD2; v_gene: TRBV4-2; CDR3aa: CASTPSPAGGRETQYF; CDR3nt: TGTGCCAGCACCCCCTCGCCAGCGGGGGGGCGAGAGACCCAGTACTTC
j_gene: TRBJ2-2; len: 12; abundance: .; d_gene: .; v_gene: TRBV11-2; CDR3aa: CASSPSTGELFF; CDR3nt: TGTGCCAGCAGCCCTTCTACCGGGGAGCTGTTTTTT
j_gene: TRBJ2-1; len: 14; abundance: .; d_gene: .; v_gene: TRBV27; CDR3aa: CASSLGRAYNEQFF; CDR3nt: TGTGCCAGCAGTTTAGGGCGGGCCTACAATGAGCAGTTCTTC
j_gene: TRBJ1-1; len: 15; abundance: once; d_gene: TRBD1; v_gene: TRBV5-1; CDR3aa: CASSPSGTANTEAFF; CDR3nt: TGCGCCAGCAGCCCTTCCGGGACAGCGAACACTGAAGCTTTCTTT
j_gene: TRBJ2-3; len: 15; abundance: .; d_gene: .; v_gene: TRBV10-3; CDR3aa: CAIRSDYFSTDTQYF; CDR3nt: TGTGCCATCCGGAGCGATTACTTTAGCACAGATACGCAGTATTTT
j_gene: TRBJ2-7; len: 12; abundance: .; d_gene: .; v_gene: TRBV25-1; CDR3aa: CASRDNSYEQYF; CDR3nt: TGTGCCAGCAGAGACAATTCCTACGAGCAGTACTTC
j_gene: TRBJ1-2; len: 14; abundance: once; d_gene: TRBD1; v_gene: TRBV6-5; CDR3aa: CASSRDRGVGGYTF; CDR3nt: TGTGCCAGCAGCCGGGACAGGGGAGTAGGGGGCTACACCTTC
j_gene: TRBJ2-2; len: 16; abundance: few; d_gene: TRBD2; v_gene: TRBV7-2; CDR3aa: CASPSQKGLDTGELFF; CDR3nt: TGTGCCAGTCCCTCCCAGAAGGGACTAGATACCGGGGAGCTGTTTTTT
j_gene: TRBJ2-2; len: 15; abundance: .; d_gene: TRBD1; v_gene: TRBV30; CDR3aa: CAQKPGQAYTGELFF; CDR3nt: TGTGCCCAGAAACCGGGACAGGCCTACACCGGGGAGCTGTTTTTT
j_gene: TRBJ1-6; len: 14; abundance: .; d_gene: TRBD1; v_gene: TRBV30; CDR3aa: CAWIWTGVRGALHF; CDR3nt: TGTGCCTGGATTTGGACAGGCGTCCGGGGAGCCCTCCACTTT
j_gene: TRBJ2-5; len: 13; abundance: .; d_gene: .; v_gene: TRBV28; CDR3aa: CASSLLSGETQYF; CDR3nt: TGTGCCAGCAGTTTATTGAGTGGAGAGACCCAGTACTTC
j_gene: TRBJ1-2; len: 15; abundance: .; d_gene: TRBD1; v_gene: TRBV29-1; CDR3aa: CSVDKGAGGLSGYTF; CDR3nt: TGCAGCGTTGATAAGGGGGCAGGGGGCCTAAGTGGCTACACCTTC
j_gene: TRBJ1-2; len: 15; abundance: .; d_gene: .; v_gene: TRBV6-6; CDR3aa: CASSYRRAAEGGYTF; CDR3nt: TGTGCCAGCAGTTACCGTCGTGCCGCGGAGGGGGGCTACACCTTC
j_gene: TRBJ1-1; len: 16; abundance: .; d_gene: TRBD1; v_gene: TRBV5-1; CDR3aa: CASSNDRGGRNTEAFF; CDR3nt: TGCGCCAGCAGCAATGACAGGGGAGGAAGGAACACTGAAGCTTTCTTT
j_gene: TRBJ2-5; len: 13; abundance: .; d_gene: .; v_gene: TRBV5-1; CDR3aa: CASTVAGAQTQYF; CDR3nt: TGCGCCAGCACGGTAGCCGGCGCCCAGACCCAGTACTTC
j_gene: TRBJ1-1; len: 14; abundance: .; d_gene: TRBD1; v_gene: TRBV10-3; CDR3aa: CAVTGGWRNTEAFF; CDR3nt: TGTGCCGTTACAGGGGGCTGGCGAAACACTGAAGCTTTCTTT
j_gene: TRBJ1-5; len: 15; abundance: .; d_gene: .; v_gene: TRBV11-2; CDR3aa: CASSLDPGFNQPQHF; CDR3nt: TGTGCCAGCAGCTTAGATCCAGGGTTCAATCAGCCCCAGCATTTT
j_gene: TRBJ1-1; len: 13; abundance: .; d_gene: .; v_gene: TRBV14; CDR3aa: CASSQGQRTEAFF; CDR3nt: TGTGCCAGCAGCCAAGGGCAGCGTACTGAAGCTTTCTTT
j_gene: TRBJ2-5; len: 13; abundance: .; d_gene: .; v_gene: TRBV4-2; CDR3aa: CASSQLEVETQYF; CDR3nt: TGTGCCAGCAGCCAACTCGAGGTAGAGACCCAGTACTTC
j_gene: TRBJ2-1; len: 16; abundance: once; d_gene: TRBD1; v_gene: TRBV13; CDR3aa: CASSLTGQSTYNEQFF; CDR3nt: TGTGCCAGCAGCCTCACGGGACAGTCAACCTACAATGAGCAGTTCTTC
j_gene: TRBJ1-2; len: 13; abundance: .; d_gene: .; v_gene: TRBV27; CDR3aa: CASTPTPPYGYTF; CDR3nt: TGTGCCAGCACCCCCACTCCACCCTATGGCTACACCTTC
j_gene: TRBJ2-2; len: 18; abundance: .; d_gene: TRBD1; v_gene: TRBV18; CDR3aa: CASSPRPDRGSSPGELFF; CDR3nt: TGTGCCAGCTCACCGAGACCGGACAGGGGGTCCTCGCCCGGGGAGCTGTTTTTT
j_gene: TRBJ2-7; len: 12; abundance: .; d_gene: .; v_gene: TRBV5-6; CDR3aa: CASTGSSYEQYF; CDR3nt: TGTGCCAGCACCGGGAGCTCCTACGAGCAGTACTTC
j_gene: TRBJ2-7; len: 14; abundance: once; d_gene: .; v_gene: TRBV5-4; CDR3aa: CASSLAAGDYEQYF; CDR3nt: TGTGCCAGCAGCCTCGCCGCTGGAGACTACGAGCAGTACTTC
j_gene: TRBJ2-5; len: 16; abundance: .; d_gene: TRBD2; v_gene: TRBV6-6; CDR3aa: CASSYPGTSGQETQYF; CDR3nt: TGTGCCAGCAGTTACCCGGGGACTAGCGGCCAAGAGACCCAGTACTTC
j_gene: TRBJ2-7; len: 16; abundance: few; d_gene: TRBD1; v_gene: TRBV18; CDR3aa: CASSLSGQEFSYEQYF; CDR3nt: TGTGCCAGCTCGCTCTCCGGACAGGAGTTCTCCTACGAGCAGTACTTC
j_gene: TRBJ1-5; len: 15; abundance: .; d_gene: .; v_gene: TRBV2; CDR3aa: CASSGRSGGVQPQHF; CDR3nt: TGTGCCAGCAGTGGACGATCGGGAGGTGTACAGCCCCAGCATTTT
j_gene: TRBJ2-7; len: 15; abundance: .; d_gene: TRBD1; v_gene: TRBV7-7; CDR3aa: CASSPGTGSSYEQYF; CDR3nt: TGTGCCAGCAGCCCAGGGACAGGGAGCTCCTACGAGCAGTACTTC
j_gene: TRBJ2-2; len: 13; abundance: .; d_gene: .; v_gene: TRBV9; CDR3aa: CASSPLISGELFF; CDR3nt: TGTGCCAGCAGCCCTCTAATATCCGGGGAGCTGTTTTTT
j_gene: TRBJ1-2; len: 10; abundance: .; d_gene: .; v_gene: TRBV29-1; CDR3aa: CSVLEAGYTF; CDR3nt: TGCAGCGTGTTAGAGGCTGGCTACACCTTC
j_gene: TRBJ1-6; len: 16; abundance: .; d_gene: TRBD1; v_gene: TRBV5-1; CDR3aa: CASSQRGTGTGSPLHF; CDR3nt: TGCGCCAGCAGCCAACGCGGGACAGGGACGGGCTCACCCCTCCACTTT
j_gene: TRBJ1-1; len: 15; abundance: .; d_gene: .; v_gene: TRBV18; CDR3aa: CASSNGRRMNTEAFF; CDR3nt: TGTGCCAGCTCAAACGGACGGAGGATGAACACTGAAGCTTTCTTT
j_gene: TRBJ1-1; len: 15; abundance: .; d_gene: .; v_gene: TRBV5-5; CDR3aa: CASSWEGTVNAEAFF; CDR3nt: TGTGCCAGCAGCTGGGAGGGGACTGTGAACGCTGAAGCTTTCTTT
j_gene: TRBJ1-1; len: 14; abundance: .; d_gene: TRBD1; v_gene: TRBV2; CDR3aa: CASSGDRGPTEAFF; CDR3nt: TGTGCCAGCAGTGGGGACAGGGGGCCCACTGAAGCTTTCTTT
j_gene: TRBJ1-2; len: 16; abundance: .; d_gene: .; v_gene: TRBV28; CDR3aa: CASSSFRVPPLYGYTF; CDR3nt: TGTGCCAGCAGTTCCTTTAGAGTACCTCCCCTCTATGGCTACACCTTC
j_gene: TRBJ2-1; len: 14; abundance: .; d_gene: TRBD2; v_gene: TRBV2; CDR3aa: CASSIPGLANEQFF; CDR3nt: TGTGCCAGCAGCATTCCGGGACTAGCAAATGAGCAGTTCTTC
j_gene: TRBJ2-7; len: 14; abundance: .; d_gene: TRBD2; v_gene: TRBV7-3; CDR3aa: CASSPGGGGPEQYF; CDR3nt: TGTGCCAGCAGCCCGGGGGGGGGAGGGCCCGAGCAGTACTTC
j_gene: TRBJ1-4; len: 14; abundance: .; d_gene: TRBD1; v_gene: TRBV7-2; CDR3aa: CASSEQGASEKLFF; CDR3nt: TGTGCCAGCAGCGAACAGGGGGCTTCTGAAAAACTGTTTTTT
j_gene: TRBJ2-2; len: 15; abundance: .; d_gene: .; v_gene: TRBV5-1; CDR3aa: CASSPDSANTGELFF; CDR3nt: TGCGCCAGCAGCCCCGACTCGGCCAACACCGGGGAGCTGTTTTTT
j_gene: TRBJ2-3; len: 14; abundance: .; d_gene: .; v_gene: TRBV5-1; CDR3aa: CASSFSDRSDTQYF; CDR3nt: TGCGCCAGCAGCTTCTCCGACAGGTCAGATACGCAGTATTTT
j_gene: TRBJ2-7; len: 13; abundance: .; d_gene: .; v_gene: TRBV19; CDR3aa: CASSPTRVTEQYF; CDR3nt: TGTGCCAGTAGTCCTACGAGGGTAACCGAGCAGTACTTC
j_gene: TRBJ1-4; len: 15; abundance: .; d_gene: .; v_gene: TRBV30; CDR3aa: CAWSPLGAGDEKLFF; CDR3nt: TGTGCCTGGAGTCCCCTGGGGGCAGGTGATGAAAAACTGTTTTTT
j_gene: TRBJ2-5; len: 17; abundance: .; d_gene: TRBD2; v_gene: TRBV10-3; CDR3aa: CAISADLAGGPNGAQYF; CDR3nt: TGTGCCATCAGCGCCGACCTAGCGGGGGGGCCCAACGGGGCCCAGTACTTC
j_gene: TRBJ2-1; len: 15; abundance: once; d_gene: TRBD2; v_gene: TRBV10-3; CDR3aa: CATPTSGSSYNEQFF; CDR3nt: TGTGCCACCCCGACTAGCGGCAGCTCCTACAATGAGCAGTTCTTC
j_gene: TRBJ1-2; len: 12; abundance: .; d_gene: .; v_gene: TRBV29-1; CDR3aa: CSVGDSGYGYTF; CDR3nt: TGCAGCGTTGGAGACTCGGGCTATGGCTACACCTTC
j_gene: TRBJ2-1; len: 14; abundance: .; d_gene: TRBD2; v_gene: TRBV29-1; CDR3aa: CSVVTGRGYNEQFF; CDR3nt: TGCAGCGTTGTCACCGGGAGGGGATACAATGAGCAGTTCTTC
j_gene: TRBJ1-2; len: 13; abundance: .; d_gene: .; v_gene: TRBV6-5; CDR3aa: CASSYSRNYVYTF; CDR3nt: TGTGCCAGCAGTTACTCAAGGAACTATGTCTACACCTTC